This TCR beta chain comes out of a study of blood T cell repertoires in COVID-19. The data were produced by immunoSEQ multiplex PCR, yet TCRdb's version contains in-frame clones alone and is incomplete. In the table there are approximately 99,000 clones, 60% to 85% of which are singletons. The length of the CDR3 is 12 residues. The V and J ends lost 5 bases and 7 bases respectively, with 12 bases between them. The germline gives CDR1 SGHRS, CDR2 YFSETQ. V usage is TRBV5-1 and J usage is TRBJ2-5; maybe TRBD2 (5 bases). The source of this sequence is a woman of 80 years or more with active or convalescent COVID-19. Sequencing was carried out using peripheral blood. The CDR3 reads CASSFEGSTQYF. CDR3 nucleotides: TGCGCCAGCAGTTTCGAGGGATCGACCCAGTACTTC.